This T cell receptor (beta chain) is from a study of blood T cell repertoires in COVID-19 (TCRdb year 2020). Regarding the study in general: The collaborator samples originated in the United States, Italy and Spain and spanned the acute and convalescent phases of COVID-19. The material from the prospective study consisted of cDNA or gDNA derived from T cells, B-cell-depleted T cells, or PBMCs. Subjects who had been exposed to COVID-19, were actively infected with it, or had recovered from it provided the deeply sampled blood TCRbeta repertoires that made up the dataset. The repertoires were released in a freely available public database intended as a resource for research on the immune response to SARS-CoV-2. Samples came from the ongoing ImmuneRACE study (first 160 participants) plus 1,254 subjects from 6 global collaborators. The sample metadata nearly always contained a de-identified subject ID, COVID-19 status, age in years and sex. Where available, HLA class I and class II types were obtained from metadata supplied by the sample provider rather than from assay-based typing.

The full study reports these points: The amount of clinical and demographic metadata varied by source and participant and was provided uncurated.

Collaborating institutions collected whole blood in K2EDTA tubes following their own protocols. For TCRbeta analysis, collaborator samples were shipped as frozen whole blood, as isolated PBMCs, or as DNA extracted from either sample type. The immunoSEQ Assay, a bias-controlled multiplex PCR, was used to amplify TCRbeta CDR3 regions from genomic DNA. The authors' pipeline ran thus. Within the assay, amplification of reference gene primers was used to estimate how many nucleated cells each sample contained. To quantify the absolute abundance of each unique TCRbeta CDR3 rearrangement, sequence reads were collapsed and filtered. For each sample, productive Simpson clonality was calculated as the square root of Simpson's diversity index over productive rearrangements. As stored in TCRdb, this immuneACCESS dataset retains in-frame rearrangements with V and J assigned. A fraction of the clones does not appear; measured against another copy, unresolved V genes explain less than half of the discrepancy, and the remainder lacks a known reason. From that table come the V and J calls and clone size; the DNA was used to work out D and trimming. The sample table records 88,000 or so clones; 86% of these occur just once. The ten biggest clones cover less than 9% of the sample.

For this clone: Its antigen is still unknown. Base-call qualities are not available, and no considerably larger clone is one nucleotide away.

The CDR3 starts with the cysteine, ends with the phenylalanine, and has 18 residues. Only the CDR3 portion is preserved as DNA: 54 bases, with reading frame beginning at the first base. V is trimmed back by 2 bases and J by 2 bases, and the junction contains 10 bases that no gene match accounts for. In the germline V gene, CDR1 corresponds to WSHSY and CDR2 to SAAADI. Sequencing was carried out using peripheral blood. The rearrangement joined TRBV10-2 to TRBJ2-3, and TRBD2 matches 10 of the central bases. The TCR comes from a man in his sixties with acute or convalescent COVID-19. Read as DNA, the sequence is TGCGCCAGCAGTGAGATCCGCTTTAGCGGGGGGACCACAGATACGCAGTATTTT. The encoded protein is CASSEIRFSGGTTDTQYF.